A single sample is the source of the 28 T cell receptor beta chains below, sequenced in a study of blood T cell repertoires in COVID-19. Here immunoSEQ multiplex PCR was the method, and the copy in TCRdb shows in-frame clones only, minus some. There are tens of thousands of clones in the sample; more than 70% occur only once, and 55% to 60% lies in the top ten. The sample comprised peripheral blood. The receptor source for this set is a man between 65 and 85 years old with acute or convalescent COVID-19.

The CDR3 DNA reads as TGTGCCTGGGTAGGACAGGCGAAGCAGTACTTC. Translated: CAWVGQAKQYF. The chain links TRBV30 to TRBJ2-7, with 7 bases lining up with TRBD1. Germline assignment: CDR1 GTSNPN and CDR2 SVGIG (reference sequence). The ends lost 5 bases at V and 8 bases at J; junction bases unmatched: 6. The CDR3 totals 11 residues.

The rearrangement links TRBV6-5 to TRBJ1-5; D is ambiguous. The germline gives CDR1 MNHEY, CDR2 SVGAGI. CDR3 length: 15 residues. Trimming cost V 6 bases and J 1 base, with 13 bases left between them. CDR3 nucleotide sequence: TGTGCCAGCAGCACGGATCCGGGAAGCAATCAGCCCCAGCATTTT. This sequence encodes CASSTDPGSNQPQHF.

The CDR3, as DNA: TGTGCCAGTAGCAGAGGGACCCAGGGGGAGCAGTACTTC. Protein product: CASSRGTQGEQYF. The genes are TRBV19 and TRBJ2-7; D is perhaps TRBD1 (6 bases). V dropped 6 bases and J dropped 7 bases, with 16 bases sitting between them. The CDR3 is 13 residues long. Germline assignment: CDR1 LNHDA and CDR2 SQIVND (reference sequence).

This rearrangement joins TRBV6-5 to TRBJ1-4; D might be TRBD1 (5 bases). CDR1 and CDR2 (germline): MNHEY, SVGAGI. Trimming removed 6 bases from V and 6 bases from J, with 14 bases in between. The CDR3 length is 14 residues. The chain's CDR3 is CASRAQGWDEKLFF. The CDR3 bases are TGTGCCAGCAGAGCCCAGGGTTGGGATGAAAAACTGTTTTTT.

V gene TRBV28 combines with J gene TRBJ2-2; TRBD1 aligns across 8 bases. V lost 1 base and J lost 0; bases outside the gene matches: 16. The length of the CDR3 is 21 residues. CDR1 MDHEN and CDR2 SYDVKM come from the germline V gene. The CDR3 region is CASSLLFPGAGGTSNTGELFF. CDR3 sequence (DNA): TGTGCCAGCAGTTTATTGTTTCCTGGGGCAGGGGGCACTTCGAACACCGGGGAGCTGTTTTTT.

The chain carries TRBV7-2 and TRBJ1-2; 7 bases match TRBD1. The CDR3 totals 15 residues. Per the germline V gene, CDR1 is SGHTA and CDR2 is FQGNSA. The junction had 16 bases not matched to a gene; V was cut back by 10 bases and J by 5 bases. The CDR3 loop is CANSLPQGGRYGYTF. CDR3 in DNA: TGTGCCAACTCCCTCCCCCAGGGGGGCCGATATGGCTACACCTTC.

This clone was recorded only once. The chain links TRBV9 to TRBJ1-6; 7 bases fit TRBD1. Per germline, CDR1 SGDLS and CDR2 YYNGEE. CDR3 length equals 15 residues. With V trimmed by 3 bases and J by 4 bases, 4 bases remained unmatched. The CDR3 bases are TGTGCCAGCAGCGCAGGACAGGTTTATAATTCACCCCTCCACTTT. Its protein is CASSAGQVYNSPLHF.

V is TRBV2 and J is TRBJ2-1, with a weak D call TRBD1 (5 bases). Per germline, CDR1 SNHLY and CDR2 FYNNEI. V shed 7 bases and J shed 5 bases, with 27 bases lying between them. CDR3 length equals 18 residues. CDR3 coding DNA: TGTGCCAGCAATTTACCTGTAGGGGTCCCGCTCCTCGACAATGAGCAGTTCTTC. This gives the protein CASNLPVGVPLLDNEQFF. Combining the CDR3 with reference TRBV2 and TRBJ2-1 gives the whole variable domain EPEVTQTPSHQVTQMGQEVILRCVPISNHLYFYWYRQILGQKVEFLVSFYNNEISEKSEIFDDQFSVERPDGSNFTLKIRSTKLEDSAMYFCASNLPVGVPLLDNEQFFGPGTRLTVL.

CDR3 loop: CASSLSLSNQPQHF. CDR3 coding DNA: TGTGCCAGCAGCTTAAGCTTAAGCAATCAGCCCCAGCATTTT. The chain is built from TRBV7-2 and TRBJ1-5; D is ambiguous. This CDR3 has 14 amino acids. Trimming removed 2 bases from V and 1 base from J, with 6 bases in between. The germline V gene encodes CDR1 SGHTA and CDR2 FQGNSA.

This clone was observed a single time. The chain is built from TRBV19 and TRBJ2-3, with 7 positions matching TRBD2. This CDR3 region has 14 residues. CDR1 LNHDA and CDR2 SQIVND come from the germline V gene (reference sequence). V shed 1 base, J shed 4 bases, and the junction held 2 bases outside the gene matches. CDR3 protein: CASSIAGGADTQYF. The CDR3 bases are TGTGCCAGTAGTATAGCGGGGGGTGCAGATACGCAGTATTTT.

The sample holds one count of this clone. The chain links TRBV7-9 to TRBJ1-1, with 7 bases identical to TRBD1. This CDR3 has 14 residues. CDR1 and CDR2 (germline): SEHNR, FQNEAQ (reference sequence). V lost 7 bases to trimming and J lost 4 bases; unmatched junction nucleotides: 9. In DNA form, the CDR3 reads TGTGCCAGCATTGAACAGGGGAGTTCCACTGAAGCTTTCTTT. Encoded protein: CASIEQGSSTEAFF. The whole variable domain, remainder taken from reference TRBV7-9 and TRBJ1-1, is DTGVSQNPRHKITKRGQNVTFRCDPISEHNRLYWYRQTLGQGPEFLTYFQNEAQLEKSRLLSDRFSAERPKGSFSTLEIQRTEQGDSAMYLCASIEQGSSTEAFFGQGTRLTVV.

The chain uses TRBV20-1 and TRBJ1-2, with D perhaps matching TRBD1 (5 bases). The V gene lost 3 bases and the J gene lost 4 bases, with 12 bases spanning the gap. This CDR3 region has 13 residues. Germline CDR1 and CDR2: DFQATT and SNEGSKA (reference sequence). The CDR3 bases are TGCAGTGCTAGTATTAGACAGATCTATGGCTACACCTTC. Protein: CSASIRQIYGYTF.

The V call is TRBV19, the J call TRBJ1-6, with D tentatively TRBD1 (5 bases). Looked up from germline, CDR1 is LNHDA and CDR2 is SQIVND (reference sequence). V gave up 3 bases and J gave up 6 bases, with 9 bases separating them. This CDR3 contains 14 residues. CDR3 sequence (DNA): TGTGCCAGTAGTATGACAGCGATTAATTCACCCCTCCACTTT. Encoded protein: CASSMTAINSPLHF.

The genes are TRBV25-1 and TRBJ1-5, with 9 bases matching TRBD1. CDR1 is MGHDK and CDR2 is SYGVNS in the germline V gene. The CDR3 has 17 amino acids. J was trimmed by 5 bases and V by 6 bases; bases with no gene match: 14. The CDR3 loop is CASSDSGTGRGDQPQHF. CDR3 DNA sequence: TGTGCCAGCAGCGATTCCGGGACAGGGCGAGGGGATCAGCCCCAGCATTTT.

The V call is TRBV2, the J call TRBJ1-5; maybe TRBD1 (6 bases). This CDR3 region has 14 residues. Germline V gene sequence: CDR1 SNHLY, CDR2 FYNNEI. Trimming shortened V by 3 bases and J by 2 bases, and 8 bases separated the two germline ends. The CDR3 is CASSEAGGNQPQHF. In DNA form, the CDR3 reads TGTGCCAGCAGTGAGGCAGGGGGCAATCAGCCCCAGCATTTT.

The chain recombines TRBV7-3 with TRBJ2-2, with 7 bases fitting TRBD1. Germline loops: CDR1 SGHTA, CDR2 FQGTGA. The trim removed 6 bases at V and 6 bases at J, leaving 7 bases unmatched. The CDR3 spans 14 residues. The CDR3 reads CASRRDSQAGELFF. The DNA for the CDR3 is TGTGCCAGCAGAAGGGACAGTCAGGCCGGGGAGCTGTTTTTT.

The chain has TRBV25-1 and TRBJ1-2; no firm D call. The V end lost 3 bases, the J end lost 0 bases, and 2 bases lay between the germline ends. From germline, CDR1 is MGHDK and CDR2 SYGVNS. This CDR3 comprises 12 residues. This CDR3 reads CASSDSNYGYTF. The CDR3 region has the DNA TGTGCCAGCAGTGACTCTAACTATGGCTACACCTTC.

The chain carries TRBV6-4 and TRBJ2-3, with TRBD2 matching over 13 bases. Germline-derived CDR1 and CDR2 are MRHNA and SNTAGT. CDR3 size: 14 residues. The J segment lost 6 bases and the V segment lost 5 bases, leaving 2 bases of the junction unmatched. In nucleotides, the CDR3 is TGTGCCAGCAGTCCGGGACTAGCGGGGGATACGCAGTATTTT. Translating it yields CASSPGLAGDTQYF.

This sequence joins TRBV19 and TRBJ2-5; possible D gene TRBD2, 5 bases. V dropped 5 bases and J dropped 4 bases, with 5 bases sitting between them. The CDR3 has 11 residues. The germline V gene has CDR1 LNHDA and CDR2 SQIVND (reference sequence). The CDR3 spells CASSGRETQYF. CDR3 in DNA: TGTGCCAGTAGTGGGAGAGAGACCCAGTACTTC.

The V gene is TRBV28, the J gene TRBJ1-2; D is unresolved. CDR3 length: 12 residues. V lost 5 bases to trimming and J lost 4 bases, with 8 bases between them. Germline CDR1 reads MDHEN; CDR2 reads SYDVKM. DNA for the CDR3: TGTGCCAGCAGTCTCCGTCCCTATGGCTACACCTTC. This encodes CASSLRPYGYTF.

The rearrangement uses TRBV18 and TRBJ1-1; D remains ambiguous. V shed 3 bases and J shed 4 bases, with 9 bases lying between them. The CDR3 runs 13 residues. The germline gives CDR1 KGHSH, CDR2 LQKENI. In nucleotides, the CDR3 is TGTGCCAGCTCACCCCGTACGGGCACTGAAGCTTTCTTT. It codes for CASSPRTGTEAFF. Filled out from reference TRBV18 and TRBJ1-1, the complete variable domain reads NAGVMQNPRHLVRRRGQEARLRCSPMKGHSHVYWYRQLPEEGLKFMVYLQKENIIDESGMPKERFSAEFPKEGPSILRIQQVVRGDSAAYFCASSPRTGTEAFFGQGTRLTVV.

The rearrangement links TRBV4-3 to TRBJ1-5; possibly TRBD1 for D (6 bases). Trimming cost V 0 bases and J 4 bases, with 10 bases left between them. This CDR3 region has 15 residues. The V gene's germline CDR1 is LGHNA and CDR2 YSLEER. Here the CDR3 DNA reads TGCGCCAGCAGCCAAGATGTGGGGGCAAATCAGCCCCAGCATTTT. This translates into CASSQDVGANQPQHF.

This sequence joins TRBV5-6 and TRBJ2-7, with D possibly TRBD1 on 6 matching bases. This CDR3 comprises 12 residues. Trimming removed 5 bases at V and 5 bases at J, with 11 bases between. Germline-derived CDR1 and CDR2 are SGHDT and YYEEEE. The DNA for the CDR3 is TGTGCCAGCAGTTACAGGGTGGACGAGCAGTACTTC. Its protein product is CASSYRVDEQYF. The full variable domain, completed using reference TRBV5-6 and TRBJ2-7, is DAGVTQSPTHLIKTRGQQVTLRCSPKSGHDTVSWYQQALGQGPQFIFQYYEEEERQRGNFPDRFSGHQFPNYSSELNVNALLLGDSALYLCASSYRVDEQYFGPGTRLTVT.

This clone has a handful of counts. The chain links TRBV28 to TRBJ1-1; maybe TRBD1 (5 bases). CDR1 is MDHEN and CDR2 is SYDVKM in the germline V gene. With 11 bases removed from V and 1 base from J, the gap between germline ends came to 17 bases. The CDR3 is made up of 14 amino acids. CDR3 loop: CAGRSGSANTEAFF. The CDR3 DNA sequence: TGTGCCGGACGGTCAGGGTCCGCGAACACTGAAGCTTTCTTT.

This clone turned up a few times. This chain joins TRBV19 and TRBJ2-7; perhaps TRBD1 as D (6 bases). The CDR3 extends over 13 amino acids. V lost 3 bases to trimming and J lost 5 bases, with 11 bases between them. From germline, CDR1 is LNHDA and CDR2 SQIVND (reference sequence). The CDR3 here is CASSIGRGDEQYF. Here the CDR3 DNA reads TGTGCCAGTAGTATTGGCAGGGGCGACGAGCAGTACTTC.

The chain links TRBV6-5 to TRBJ1-5, with TRBD1 matching 9 bases. Germline CDR1 MNHEY, CDR2 SVGAGI. The CDR3 extends over 16 amino acids. V was clipped by 4 bases and J by 2 bases; unmatched bases: 6. CDR3 sequence (DNA): TGTGCCAGCAGTTCACACAGGGGGCATGGCAATCAGCCCCAGCATTTT. Its protein is CASSSHRGHGNQPQHF.

This sequence joins TRBV28 and TRBJ2-2, with 8 positions matching TRBD1. V gave up 6 bases and J gave up 7 bases; unmatched junction bases: 10. Germline CDR1 MDHEN, CDR2 SYDVKM. The CDR3 sequence is 15 residues long. The CDR3 DNA reads TGTGCCAGCAGACCCGACAGGGGATCGGTCGGGGAGCTGTTTTTT. This encodes CASRPDRGSVGELFF.

V is TRBV12-2 and J is TRBJ2-7; no check of the table's D call, TRBD1, against the DNA was made. TRBV12-2 is listed as a pseudogene. This CDR3 is built from 15 residues. The CDR3 is CASRLPPPPGSEQYF. The CDR3 DNA is TGTGCAAGTCGCTTACCCCCACCCCCAGGCTCCGAGCAGTACTTC.